The 17 T cell receptor beta chains given below trace back to one sample, sequenced in a study of T-cell memory formation after mild COVID-19. A single record per CDR3 protein comes from TCRdb applying MiXCR to the 5' RACE reads. This table has roughly 99,000 distinct CDR3 sequences, approximately 15% appearing once. The sample consisted of PBMCs or a T cell subset sorted from them (not recorded which). The receptors shown here come from a man between 18 and 35 years old who had mild COVID-19 (a few samples of this study predate the infection). Cell type and time point are not known.

This clonotype appeared many times. The V gene is TRBV6-5, the J gene TRBJ2-7; 10 bases match TRBD1. The length of the CDR3 is 16 residues. Germline V lookup: CDR1 MNHEY, CDR2 SVGAGI. The V segment lost 2 bases and the J segment 5 bases; nucleotides outside the gene matches: 9. DNA for the CDR3: TGTGCCAGCAGTTACAGTACGGGGACAGGGGTTCACGAGCAGTACTTC. The encoded protein is CASSYSTGTGVHEQYF.

The chain links TRBV19 to TRBJ1-5, with unresolved D. The V gene's germline CDR1 is LNHDA and CDR2 SQIVND (reference sequence). The germline V and J ends were trimmed by 5 bases and 6 bases, with 14 bases remaining between them. The CDR3 covers 14 residues. CDR3 loop: CASSRRALIQPQHF. For the CDR3, the DNA is TGTGCCAGTAGTCGGCGGGCCTTAATTCAGCCCCAGCATTTT.

In this sample, this clonotype turned up a few times. The rearrangement uses TRBV5-1 and TRBJ1-1, with D tentatively TRBD1 (5 bases). The CDR3 has 14 amino acids. Deletions cut 6 bases from V and 3 bases from J, with 15 bases between. Germline-derived CDR1 and CDR2 are SGHRS and YFSETQ. CDR3 protein: CASKEVPGHTEAFF. The CDR3 DNA follows: TGCGCCAGCAAAGAAGTCCCGGGACACACTGAAGCTTTCTTT.

This clonotype was seen a few times. The chain couples TRBV5-1 to TRBJ1-1; 7 bases align to TRBD1. The CDR3 length is 13 residues. Germline assignment: CDR1 SGHRS and CDR2 YFSETQ. Trimming took 8 bases from V and 3 from J; bases not matched to a gene: 7. As DNA, the CDR3 is TGCGCCAGTACCCGGGACAGCTACACTGAAGCTTTCTTT. As protein: CASTRDSYTEAFF. The variable domain in full, with the rest retrieved from reference TRBV5-1 and TRBJ1-1, is KAGVTQTPRYLIKTRGQQVTLSCSPISGHRSVSWYQQTPGQGLQFLFEYFSETQRNKGNFPGRFSGRQFSNSRSEMNVSTLELGDSALYLCASTRDSYTEAFFGQGTRLTVV.

V usage is TRBV20-1 and J usage is TRBJ2-1; no reliable D call. In germline, CDR1 is DFQATT, CDR2 SNEGSKA (reference sequence). The V gene lost 3 bases and the J gene lost 8 bases, with 17 bases spanning the gap. The CDR3 runs 14 residues. DNA of the CDR3: TGCAGTGCTAGGGTTCGACCGGGCGGCGATGAGCAGTTCTTC. This codes for CSARVRPGGDEQFF.

There are many counts of this clonotype. The rearrangement uses TRBV6-5 and TRBJ2-5; 10 nucleotides agree with TRBD1. The germline gives CDR1 MNHEY, CDR2 SVGAGI. V dropped 0 bases and J dropped 6; count of bases not matched to a gene: 4. The CDR3 spans 15 residues. CDR3 loop: CASSYSTGGGKTQYF. The CDR3 DNA is TGTGCCAGCAGTTACTCGACAGGGGGCGGGAAGACCCAGTACTTC.

The J gene is TRBJ2-5, the V gene TRBV5-1; 11 nucleotides line up with TRBD1. The CDR3 spans 15 residues. V gave up 5 bases and J gave up 5 bases; unmatched junction bases: 8. Germline CDR1 SGHRS, CDR2 YFSETQ. Here the CDR3 reads CASREDRGPTETQYF. The CDR3 region has the DNA TGCGCCAGCAGAGAGGACAGGGGGCCTACGGAGACCCAGTACTTC.

This clonotype was seen a few times. J is TRBJ2-7 and V is TRBV7-9, with TRBD2 matching 8 bases. The J segment lost 7 bases and the V segment lost 5 bases, leaving 7 bases of the junction unmatched. CDR3 length equals 13 residues. Germline V lookup: CDR1 SEHNR, CDR2 FQNEAQ (reference sequence). This CDR3 is CASSLGSGGEQYF. The CDR3 coding sequence is TGTGCCAGCAGCCTAGGTTCGGGGGGGGAGCAGTACTTC.

The V gene is TRBV25-1, the J gene TRBJ2-3; no definite D call. This CDR3 region has 10 residues. V lost 4 bases and J lost 7, with 3 bases in between. Per the germline V gene, CDR1 is MGHDK and CDR2 is SYGVNS. The chain's CDR3 is CASSGNTQYF. In nucleotides, the CDR3 is TGTGCCAGCAGTGGAAATACGCAGTATTTT.

The V call is TRBV7-9, the J call TRBJ2-2; D tentatively reads TRBD1 or TRBD2 (6 bases each). V dropped 5 bases and J dropped 0 bases, with 13 bases sitting between them. This CDR3 is 16 amino acids long. CDR1 is SEHNR, CDR2 FQNEAQ, per germline (reference sequence). The CDR3 protein is CASSLGGTPNTGELFF. The CDR3, as DNA: TGTGCCAGCAGCCTAGGAGGGACACCGAACACCGGGGAGCTGTTTTTT. Supplemented by reference TRBV7-9 and TRBJ2-2, the full variable domain reads DTGVSQNPRHKITKRGQNVTFRCDPISEHNRLYWYRQTLGQGPEFLTYFQNEAQLEKSRLLSDRFSAERPKGSFSTLEIQRTEQGDSAMYLCASSLGGTPNTGELFFGEGSRLTVL.

This clonotype was seen more than once but under ten times. This sequence joins TRBV27 and TRBJ2-7; 8 positions agree with TRBD1. Looked up from germline, CDR1 is MNHEY and CDR2 is SMNVEV (reference sequence). This CDR3 is 13 amino acids long. The junction had 4 bases not matched to a gene; V was cut back by 3 bases and J by 6 bases. This CDR3 is CASSFGQGGEQYV. DNA for the CDR3: TGTGCCAGCAGTTTTGGACAGGGAGGCGAGCAGTACGTC.

This clonotype came up once. The chain joins TRBV20-1 to TRBJ2-6, with D possibly matching TRBD2 (6 bases). V was shortened by 0 bases and J by 0 bases, with 18 bases between the two germline ends. This CDR3 region has 19 residues. Germline V CDR1 and CDR2: DFQATT, SNEGSKA (reference sequence). The CDR3 is CSARDLPEGSFSGANVLTF. The CDR3, as DNA: TGCAGTGCTAGAGATCTCCCGGAGGGATCCTTCTCTGGGGCCAACGTCCTGACTTTC.

The CDR3 nucleotides read TGTGCCAGCACCTCTGTAGAGGGTAGCAATCAGCCCCAGCATTTT. Protein sequence: CASTSVEGSNQPQHF. V and J are TRBV12-3 or TRBV12-4 and TRBJ1-5; D is unresolved. The length of the CDR3 is 15 residues. V gave up 7 bases and J gave up 0 bases, with 13 bases separating them.

V is TRBV6-5 and J is TRBJ2-2, with unresolved D. This CDR3 spans 13 amino acids. The V and J ends lost 6 bases and 0 bases respectively, with 5 bases between them. Germline assignment: CDR1 MNHEY and CDR2 SVGAGI. In DNA form, the CDR3 reads TGTGCCAGCAGGATTACGAACACCGGGGAGCTGTTTTTT. Its translation: CASRITNTGELFF.

At least ten counts were recorded for this clonotype. V and J are TRBV6-2 or TRBV6-3 and TRBJ2-7, with D possibly TRBD1 on 5 matching bases. The CDR3 runs 15 residues. V lost 6 bases and J lost 2, with 17 bases in between. The V gene's germline CDR1 is MNHEY and CDR2 SVGEGT. The CDR3: CASSFQDGATYEQYV. For the CDR3, the DNA is TGTGCCAGCAGCTTTCAGGATGGGGCTACCTACGAGCAGTACGTC.

This chain joins TRBV9 and TRBJ2-1; TRBD1 matches 9 bases. The CDR3 is 15 amino acids. CDR1 SGDLS and CDR2 YYNGEE come from the germline V gene. The V segment lost 2 bases and the J segment 0 bases; nucleotides outside the gene matches: 0. The CDR3 protein is CASSVTGGSYNEQFF. CDR3 nucleotides: TGTGCCAGCAGCGTGACAGGGGGCTCCTACAATGAGCAGTTCTTC.

The rearrangement links TRBV7-2 to TRBJ2-1; D assignment may be TRBD1 or TRBD2 (7 bases each). Germline V gives CDR1 SGHTA, CDR2 FQGNSA. Trimming removed 6 bases at V and 0 bases at J, with 15 bases between. The CDR3 sequence is 16 residues long. CDR3: CASRGRGGASYNEQFF. The CDR3 nucleotides read TGTGCCAGCAGAGGCAGGGGGGGGGCCTCCTACAATGAGCAGTTCTTC.